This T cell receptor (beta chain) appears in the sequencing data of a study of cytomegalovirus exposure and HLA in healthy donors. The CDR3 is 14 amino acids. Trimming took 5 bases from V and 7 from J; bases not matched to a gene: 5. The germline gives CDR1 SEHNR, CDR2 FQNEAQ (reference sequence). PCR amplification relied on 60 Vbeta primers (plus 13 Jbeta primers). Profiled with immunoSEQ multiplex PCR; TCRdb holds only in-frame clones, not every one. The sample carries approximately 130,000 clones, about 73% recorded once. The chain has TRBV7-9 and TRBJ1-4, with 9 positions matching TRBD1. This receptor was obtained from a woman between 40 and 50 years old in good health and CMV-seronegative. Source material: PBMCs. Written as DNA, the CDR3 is TGTGCCAGCAGCCAGGACAGGGGTGGTGAAAAACTGTTTTTT. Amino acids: CASSQDRGGEKLFF.